This T cell receptor (beta chain) was observed in a study of blood T cell repertoires in COVID-19. Study-level information: From the United States, Italy and Spain came samples of acute and convalescent COVID-19. From T cells, B-cell-depleted T cells, or PBMCs came the material, which was cDNA or gDNA.

In the original workflow: Amplifying reference gene primers gave estimates of nucleated cell counts. Sequencing used immunoSEQ multiplex PCR; TCRdb keeps in-frame clones, though not all of them. The V and J calls and clone size come from that table; D and trimming were worked out from the DNA. The sample consists of roughly 150,000 clones, around 89% of them appearing once. This clone was seen a few times. The sequenced sample was peripheral blood. This sequence originates from a middle-aged woman with acute or convalescent COVID-19.

CDR3 residues: CATIGTGAAGELFF. The DNA of the CDR3 is TGTGCCACTATTGGGACAGGGGCCGCCGGGGAGCTGTTTTTT. This chain links TRBV7-9 with TRBJ2-2; 10 bases are shared with TRBD1. Germline V CDR1 and CDR2: SEHNR, FQNEAQ (reference sequence). V shed 10 bases, J shed 6 bases, and the junction held 8 bases outside the gene matches. This CDR3 is built from 14 residues.